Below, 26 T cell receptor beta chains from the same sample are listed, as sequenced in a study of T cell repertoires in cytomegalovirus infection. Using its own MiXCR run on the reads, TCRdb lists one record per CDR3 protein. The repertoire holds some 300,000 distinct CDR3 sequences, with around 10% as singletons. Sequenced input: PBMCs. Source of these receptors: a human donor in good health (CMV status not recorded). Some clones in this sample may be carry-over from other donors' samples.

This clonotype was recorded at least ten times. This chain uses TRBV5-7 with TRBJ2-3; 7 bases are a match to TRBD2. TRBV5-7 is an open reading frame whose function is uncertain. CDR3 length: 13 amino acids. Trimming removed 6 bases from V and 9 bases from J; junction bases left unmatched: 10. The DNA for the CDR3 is TGTGCCAGCACCGACATTGGGCGGGGGACGCAGTATTTT. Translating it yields CASTDIGRGTQYF.

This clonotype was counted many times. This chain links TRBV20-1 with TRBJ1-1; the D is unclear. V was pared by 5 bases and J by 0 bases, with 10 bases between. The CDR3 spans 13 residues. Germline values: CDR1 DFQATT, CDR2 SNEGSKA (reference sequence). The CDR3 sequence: CSALDIVNTEAFF. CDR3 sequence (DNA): TGCAGTGCTTTAGACATCGTGAACACTGAAGCTTTCTTT.

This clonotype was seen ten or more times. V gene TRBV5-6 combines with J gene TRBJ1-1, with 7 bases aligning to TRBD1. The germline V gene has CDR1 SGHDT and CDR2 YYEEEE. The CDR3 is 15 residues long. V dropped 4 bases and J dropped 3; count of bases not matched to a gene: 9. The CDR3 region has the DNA TGTGCCAGCAGCGGGATAACAGGGGAGCACACTGAAGCTTTCTTT. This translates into CASSGITGEHTEAFF. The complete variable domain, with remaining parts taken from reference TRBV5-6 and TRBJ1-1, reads DAGVTQSPTHLIKTRGQQVTLRCSPKSGHDTVSWYQQALGQGPQFIFQYYEEEERQRGNFPDRFSGHQFPNYSSELNVNALLLGDSALYLCASSGITGEHTEAFFGQGTRLTVV.

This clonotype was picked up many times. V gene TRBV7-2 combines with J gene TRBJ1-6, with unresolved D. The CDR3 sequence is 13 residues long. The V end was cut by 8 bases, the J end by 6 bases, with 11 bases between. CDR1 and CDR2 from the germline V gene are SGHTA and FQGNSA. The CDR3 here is CASGQQSNSPLHF. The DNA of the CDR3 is TGTGCCAGCGGCCAGCAAAGTAATTCACCCCTCCACTTT. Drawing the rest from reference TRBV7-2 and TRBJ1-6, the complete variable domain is GAGVSQSPSNKVTEKGKDVELRCDPISGHTALYWYRQSLGQGLEFLIYFQGNSAPDKSGLPSDRFSAERTGGSVSTLTIQRTQQEDSAVYLCASGQQSNSPLHFGNGTRLTVT.

The CDR3 spells CASRFSGSEAFF. In DNA, the CDR3 is TGTGCTAGTAGGTTTTCTGGGTCTGAAGCTTTCTTT. This chain connects TRBV12-5 to TRBJ1-1; D remains unclear. The germline CDR1 and CDR2 sequences are LGHNT and FRNRAP. V was shortened by 8 bases and J by 6 bases, with 13 bases between the two germline ends. The CDR3 sequence is 12 residues long. The variable domain in full, with the rest retrieved from reference TRBV12-5 and TRBJ1-1, is DARVTQTPRHKVTEMGQEVTMRCQPILGHNTVFWYRQTMMQGLELLAYFRNRAPLDDSGMPKDRFSAEMPDATLATLKIQPSEPRDSAVYFCASRFSGSEAFFGQGTRLTVV.

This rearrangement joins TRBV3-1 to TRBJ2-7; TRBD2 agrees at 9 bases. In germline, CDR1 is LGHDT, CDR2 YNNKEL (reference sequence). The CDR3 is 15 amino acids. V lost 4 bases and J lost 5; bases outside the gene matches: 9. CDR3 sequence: CASSLRTASGDEQYF. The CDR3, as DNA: TGTGCCAGCAGCCTACGAACGGCTAGCGGGGACGAGCAGTACTTC.

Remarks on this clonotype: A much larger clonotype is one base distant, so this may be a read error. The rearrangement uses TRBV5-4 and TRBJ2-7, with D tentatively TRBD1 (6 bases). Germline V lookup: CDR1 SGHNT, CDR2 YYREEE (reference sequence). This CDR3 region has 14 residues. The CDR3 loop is CDSSSTGTTYEQYF. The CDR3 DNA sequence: TGTGACAGCAGCTCTACCGGGACAACCTACGAGCAGTACTTC.

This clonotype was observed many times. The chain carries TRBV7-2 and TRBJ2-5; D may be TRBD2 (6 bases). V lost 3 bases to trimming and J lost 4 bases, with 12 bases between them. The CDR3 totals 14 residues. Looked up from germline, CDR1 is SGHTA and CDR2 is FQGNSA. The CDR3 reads CASSFAGPVETQYF. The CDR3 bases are TGTGCCAGCAGCTTCGCGGGACCAGTAGAGACCCAGTACTTC.

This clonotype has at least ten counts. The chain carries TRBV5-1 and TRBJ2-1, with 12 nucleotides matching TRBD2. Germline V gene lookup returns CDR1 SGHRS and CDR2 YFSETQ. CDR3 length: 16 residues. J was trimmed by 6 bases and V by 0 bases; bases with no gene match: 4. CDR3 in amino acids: CASSLELAGGSNEQFF. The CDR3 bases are TGCGCCAGCAGCTTGGAACTAGCGGGGGGAAGCAATGAGCAGTTCTTC.

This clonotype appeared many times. This CDR3 is CASSLAAGGGEQFF. CDR3 nucleotide sequence: TGTGCCAGCAGCCTAGCGGCGGGGGGAGGTGAGCAGTTCTTC. The chain recombines TRBV28 with TRBJ2-1; 8 bases map to TRBD2. The V gene end was trimmed by 6 bases and the J gene end by 9 bases; junction bases not matched to a gene: 10. In germline, CDR1 is MDHEN, CDR2 SYDVKM. CDR3 size: 14 residues.

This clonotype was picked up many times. The DNA of the CDR3 is TGTGCCAGTACCCTGACAGGAAACACCGGGGAGCTGTTTTTT. Amino acid sequence: CASTLTGNTGELFF. The genes are TRBV19 and TRBJ2-2; D may be TRBD1 (6 bases). Between the trimmed V and J ends, which lost 7 bases and 2 bases, there was a span of 11 bases. The CDR3 spans 14 residues. Germline CDR1 reads LNHDA; CDR2 reads SQIVND (reference sequence).

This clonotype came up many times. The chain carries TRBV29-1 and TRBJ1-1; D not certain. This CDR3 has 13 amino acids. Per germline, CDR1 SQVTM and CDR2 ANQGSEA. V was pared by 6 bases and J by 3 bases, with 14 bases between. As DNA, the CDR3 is TGCAGCGTGTGGTTGTGGCCGGACACTGAAGCTTTCTTT. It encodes CSVWLWPDTEAFF.

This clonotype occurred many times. This CDR3 is CASQRNRVNEQFF. As DNA, the CDR3 is TGTGCCAGCCAGCGAAACAGGGTCAATGAGCAGTTCTTC. This chain connects TRBV7-8 to TRBJ2-1; a weak D match, TRBD1 (6 bases). CDR1 and CDR2 (germline): SGHVS, FQNEAQ. The CDR3 runs 13 residues. V lost 8 bases and J 6 bases, leaving 14 bases between the germline ends.

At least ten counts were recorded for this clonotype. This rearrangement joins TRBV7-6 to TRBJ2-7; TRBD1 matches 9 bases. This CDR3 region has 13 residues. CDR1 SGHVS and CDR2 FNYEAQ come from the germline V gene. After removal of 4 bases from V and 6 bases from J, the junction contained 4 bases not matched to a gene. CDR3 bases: TGTGCCAGCAGCTCCCGGGACAGGGCCGAGCAGTACGTC. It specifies CASSSRDRAEQYV.

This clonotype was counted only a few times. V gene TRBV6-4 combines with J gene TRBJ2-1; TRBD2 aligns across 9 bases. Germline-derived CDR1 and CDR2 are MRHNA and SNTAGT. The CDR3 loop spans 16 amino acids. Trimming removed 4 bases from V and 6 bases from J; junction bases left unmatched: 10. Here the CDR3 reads CASSVVGGGAANEQFF. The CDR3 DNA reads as TGTGCCAGCAGTGTCGTGGGCGGGGGGGCCGCCAATGAGCAGTTCTTC.

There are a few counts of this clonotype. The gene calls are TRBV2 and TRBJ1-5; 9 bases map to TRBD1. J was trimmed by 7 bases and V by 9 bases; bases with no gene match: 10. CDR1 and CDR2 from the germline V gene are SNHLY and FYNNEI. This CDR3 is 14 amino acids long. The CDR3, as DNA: TGTGCCAGTCACAGGGGGCGCGTCCGACAGCCCCAGCATTTT. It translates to CASHRGRVRQPQHF.

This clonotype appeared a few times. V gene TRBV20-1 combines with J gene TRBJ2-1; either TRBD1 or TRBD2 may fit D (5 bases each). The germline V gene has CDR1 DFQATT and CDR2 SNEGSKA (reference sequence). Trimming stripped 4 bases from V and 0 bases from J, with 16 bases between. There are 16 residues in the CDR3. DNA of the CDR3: TGCAGTGCTATCTCCCGGGGCGCGAGCTCCTACAATGAGCAGTTCTTC. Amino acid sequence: CSAISRGASSYNEQFF.

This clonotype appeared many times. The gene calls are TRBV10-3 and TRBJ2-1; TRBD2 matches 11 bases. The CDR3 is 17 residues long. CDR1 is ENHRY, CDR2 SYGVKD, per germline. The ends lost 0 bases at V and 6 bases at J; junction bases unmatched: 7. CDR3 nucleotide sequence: TGTGCCATCAGTGAGTCAAATCTAGCGGGGGGCGGCAATGAGCAGTTCTTC. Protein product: CAISESNLAGGGNEQFF.

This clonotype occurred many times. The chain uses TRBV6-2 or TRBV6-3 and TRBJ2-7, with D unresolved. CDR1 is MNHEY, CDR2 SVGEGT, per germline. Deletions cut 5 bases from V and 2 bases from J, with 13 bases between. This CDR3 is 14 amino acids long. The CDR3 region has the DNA TGTGCCAGCAGTCAGAAAAGGATCACCTACGAGCAGTACGTC. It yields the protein CASSQKRITYEQYV.

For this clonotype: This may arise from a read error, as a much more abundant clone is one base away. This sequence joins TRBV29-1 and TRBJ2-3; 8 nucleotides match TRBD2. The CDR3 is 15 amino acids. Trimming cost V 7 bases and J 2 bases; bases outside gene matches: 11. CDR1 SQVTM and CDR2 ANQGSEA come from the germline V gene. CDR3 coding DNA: TGCAGCGAGAGCGGGGGCGGTACTAACACAGATACGCAGTATTTT. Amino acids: CSESGGGTNTDTQYF.

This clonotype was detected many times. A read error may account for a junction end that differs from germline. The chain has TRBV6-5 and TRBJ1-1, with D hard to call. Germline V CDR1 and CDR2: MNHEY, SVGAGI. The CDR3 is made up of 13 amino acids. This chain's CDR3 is CASSYLEFSEAFF. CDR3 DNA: TGTGCCAGCAGTTACTTAGAGTTTTCTGAAGCTTTTTTT.

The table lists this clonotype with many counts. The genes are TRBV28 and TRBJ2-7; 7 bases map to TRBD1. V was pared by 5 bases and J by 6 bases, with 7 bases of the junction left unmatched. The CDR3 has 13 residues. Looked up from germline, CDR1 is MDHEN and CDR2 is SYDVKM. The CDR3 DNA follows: TGTGCCAGCAGTCCCGGGACAGCGCGCGAGCAGTACGTC. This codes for CASSPGTAREQYV.

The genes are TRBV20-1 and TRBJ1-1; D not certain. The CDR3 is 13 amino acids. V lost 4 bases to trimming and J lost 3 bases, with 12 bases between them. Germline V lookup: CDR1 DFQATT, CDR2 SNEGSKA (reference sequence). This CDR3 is CSAKPDPYTEAFF. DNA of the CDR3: TGCAGTGCTAAGCCCGACCCCTACACTGAAGCTTTCTTT.

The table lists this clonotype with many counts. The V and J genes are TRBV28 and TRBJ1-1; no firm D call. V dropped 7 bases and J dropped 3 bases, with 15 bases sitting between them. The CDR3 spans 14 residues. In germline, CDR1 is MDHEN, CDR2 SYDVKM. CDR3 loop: CASNDGLPHTEAFF. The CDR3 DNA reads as TGTGCCAGCAACGACGGACTTCCTCACACTGAAGCTTTCTTT.

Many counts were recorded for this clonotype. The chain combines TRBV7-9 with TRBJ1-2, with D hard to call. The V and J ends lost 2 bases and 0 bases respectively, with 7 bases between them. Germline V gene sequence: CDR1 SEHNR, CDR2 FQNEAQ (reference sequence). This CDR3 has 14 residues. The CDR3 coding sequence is TGTGCCAGCAGCTTAATGACTACTAACTATGGCTACACCTTC. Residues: CASSLMTTNYGYTF.

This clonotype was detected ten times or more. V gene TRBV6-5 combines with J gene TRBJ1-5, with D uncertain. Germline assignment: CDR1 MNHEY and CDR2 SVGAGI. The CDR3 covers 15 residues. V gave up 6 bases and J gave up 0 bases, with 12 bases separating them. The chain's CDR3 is CASSPSTNSNQPQHF. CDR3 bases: TGTGCCAGCAGCCCCTCGACCAATAGCAATCAGCCCCAGCATTTT.